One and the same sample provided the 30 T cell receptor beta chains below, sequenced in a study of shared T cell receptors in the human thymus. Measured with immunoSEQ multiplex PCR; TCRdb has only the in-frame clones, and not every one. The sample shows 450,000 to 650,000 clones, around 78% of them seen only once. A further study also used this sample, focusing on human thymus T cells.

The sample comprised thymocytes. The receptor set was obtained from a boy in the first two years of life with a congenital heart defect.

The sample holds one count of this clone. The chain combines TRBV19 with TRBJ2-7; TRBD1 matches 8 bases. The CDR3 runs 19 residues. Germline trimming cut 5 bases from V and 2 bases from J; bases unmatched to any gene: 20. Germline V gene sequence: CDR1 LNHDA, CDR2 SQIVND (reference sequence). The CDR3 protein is CASSPSGDRLFIAAYEQYF. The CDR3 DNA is TGTGCCAGTAGTCCCTCGGGGGACAGGTTGTTCATAGCAGCCTACGAGCAGTACTTC.

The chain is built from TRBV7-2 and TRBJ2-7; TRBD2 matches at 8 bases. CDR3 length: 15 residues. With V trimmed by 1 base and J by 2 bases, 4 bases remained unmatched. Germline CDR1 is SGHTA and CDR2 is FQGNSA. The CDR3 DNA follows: TGTGCCAGCAGCTTAGAGCGGGGGCGCCCCTACGAGCAGTACTTC. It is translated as CASSLERGRPYEQYF.

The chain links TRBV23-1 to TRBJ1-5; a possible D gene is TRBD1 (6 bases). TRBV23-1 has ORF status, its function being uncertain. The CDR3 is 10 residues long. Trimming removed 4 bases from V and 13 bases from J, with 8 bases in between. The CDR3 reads CASSPGEQHF. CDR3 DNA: TGCGCCAGCAGTCCAGGGGAACAGCATTTT.

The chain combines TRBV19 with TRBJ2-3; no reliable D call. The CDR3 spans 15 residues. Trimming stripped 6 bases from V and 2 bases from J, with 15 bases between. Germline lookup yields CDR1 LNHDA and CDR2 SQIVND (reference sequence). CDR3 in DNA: TGTGCCAGTAGGGCTCATCACTACTACACAGATACGCAGTATTTT. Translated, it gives CASRAHHYYTDTQYF. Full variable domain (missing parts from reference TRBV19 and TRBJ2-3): DGGITQSPKYLFRKEGQNVTLSCEQNLNHDAMYWYRQDPGQGLRLIYYSQIVNDFQKGDIAEGYSVSREKKESFPLTVTSAQKNPTAFYLCASRAHHYYTDTQYFGPGTRLTVL.

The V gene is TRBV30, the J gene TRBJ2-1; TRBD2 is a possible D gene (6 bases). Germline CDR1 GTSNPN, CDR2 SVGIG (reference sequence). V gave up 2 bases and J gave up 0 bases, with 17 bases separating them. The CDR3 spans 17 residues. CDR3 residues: CAWSRDWPSSSYNEQFF. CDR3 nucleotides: TGTGCCTGGAGTCGGGACTGGCCTTCGAGCTCCTACAATGAGCAGTTCTTC. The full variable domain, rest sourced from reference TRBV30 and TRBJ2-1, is SQTIHQWPATLVQPVGSPLSLECTVEGTSNPNLYWYRQAAGRGLQLLFYSVGIGQISSEVPQNLSASRPQDRQFILSSKKLLLSDSGFYLCAWSRDWPSSSYNEQFFGPGTRLTVL.

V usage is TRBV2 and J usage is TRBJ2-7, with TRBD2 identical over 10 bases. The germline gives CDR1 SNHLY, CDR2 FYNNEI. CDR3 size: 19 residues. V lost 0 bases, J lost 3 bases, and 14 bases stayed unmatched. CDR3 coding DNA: TGTGCCAGCAGTGAAGCCCTGGGACTAGCGAGAGCCTGGCGCTACGAGCAGTACTTC. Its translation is CASSEALGLARAWRYEQYF. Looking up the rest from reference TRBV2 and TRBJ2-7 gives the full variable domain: EPEVTQTPSHQVTQMGQEVILRCVPISNHLYFYWYRQILGQKVEFLVSFYNNEISEKSEIFDDQFSVERPDGSNFTLKIRSTKLEDSAMYFCASSEALGLARAWRYEQYFGPGTRLTVT.

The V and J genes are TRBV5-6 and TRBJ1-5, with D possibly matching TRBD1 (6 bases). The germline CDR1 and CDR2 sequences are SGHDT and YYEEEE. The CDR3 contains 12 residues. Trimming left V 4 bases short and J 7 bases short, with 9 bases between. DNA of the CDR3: TGTGCCAGCAGCCTACAGGGCCAGCCCCAGCATTTT. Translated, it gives CASSLQGQPQHF. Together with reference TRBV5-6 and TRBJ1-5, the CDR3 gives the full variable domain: DAGVTQSPTHLIKTRGQQVTLRCSPKSGHDTVSWYQQALGQGPQFIFQYYEEEERQRGNFPDRFSGHQFPNYSSELNVNALLLGDSALYLCASSLQGQPQHFGDGTRLSIL.

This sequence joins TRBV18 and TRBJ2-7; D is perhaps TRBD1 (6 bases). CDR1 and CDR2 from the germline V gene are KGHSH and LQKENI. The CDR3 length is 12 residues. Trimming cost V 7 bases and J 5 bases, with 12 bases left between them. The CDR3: CASYRESDEQYF. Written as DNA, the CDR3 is TGTGCCAGCTACAGGGAGTCCGACGAGCAGTACTTC.

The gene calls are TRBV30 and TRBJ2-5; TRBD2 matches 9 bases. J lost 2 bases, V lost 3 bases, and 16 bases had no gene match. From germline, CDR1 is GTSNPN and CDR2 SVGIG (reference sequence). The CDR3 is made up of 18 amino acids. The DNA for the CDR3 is TGTGCCTGGAGCGCAAAGGGGGCTAGCGGGATGGAACAAGAGACCCAGTACTTC. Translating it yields CAWSAKGASGMEQETQYF.

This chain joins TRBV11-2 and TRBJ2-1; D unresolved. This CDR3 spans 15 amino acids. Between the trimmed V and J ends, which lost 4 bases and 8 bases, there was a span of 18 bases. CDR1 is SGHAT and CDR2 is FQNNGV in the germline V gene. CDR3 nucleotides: TGTGCCAGCAGCTCACCCCGGTCCGCCGGTGATGAGCAGTTCTTC. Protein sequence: CASSSPRSAGDEQFF.

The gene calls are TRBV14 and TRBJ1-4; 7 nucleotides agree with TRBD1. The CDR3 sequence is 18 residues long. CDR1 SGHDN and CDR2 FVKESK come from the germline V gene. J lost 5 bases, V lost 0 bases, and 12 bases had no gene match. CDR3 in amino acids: CASSQERAPGQQNEKLFF. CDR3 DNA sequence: TGTGCCAGCAGCCAAGAAAGGGCCCCGGGACAGCAGAATGAAAAACTGTTTTTT.

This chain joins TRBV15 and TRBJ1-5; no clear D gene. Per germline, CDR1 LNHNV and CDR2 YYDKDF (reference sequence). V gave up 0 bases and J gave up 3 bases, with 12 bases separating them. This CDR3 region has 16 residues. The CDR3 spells CATSRESRAVNQPQHF. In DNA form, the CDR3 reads TGTGCCACCAGCAGAGAGTCGAGGGCGGTCAATCAGCCCCAGCATTTT.

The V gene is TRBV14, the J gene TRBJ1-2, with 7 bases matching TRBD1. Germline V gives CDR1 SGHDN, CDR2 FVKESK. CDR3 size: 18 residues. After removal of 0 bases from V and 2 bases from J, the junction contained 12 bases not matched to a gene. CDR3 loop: CASSQDPSRGTDNYGYTF. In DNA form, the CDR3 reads TGTGCCAGCAGCCAAGATCCCTCGCGAGGGACAGACAACTATGGCTACACCTTC.

CDR3 DNA sequence: TGCGCCAGCAGTCAATCTAGGGGTGGGGAGACCCAGTACTTC. Its translation is CASSQSRGGETQYF. The chain carries TRBV23-1 and TRBJ2-5; D possibly corresponds to TRBD1 (5 bases). TRBV23-1 qualifies as an ORF whose function is uncertain. V gave up 0 bases and J gave up 5 bases, with 10 bases separating them. This CDR3 contains 14 residues.

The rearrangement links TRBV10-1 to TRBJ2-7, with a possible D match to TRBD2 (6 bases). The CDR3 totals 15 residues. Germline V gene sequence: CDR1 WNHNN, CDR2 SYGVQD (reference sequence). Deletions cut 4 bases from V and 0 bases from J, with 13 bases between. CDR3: CASSAAGRPSYEQYF. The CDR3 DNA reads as TGCGCCAGCAGTGCGGCGGGGAGGCCCTCCTACGAGCAGTACTTC.

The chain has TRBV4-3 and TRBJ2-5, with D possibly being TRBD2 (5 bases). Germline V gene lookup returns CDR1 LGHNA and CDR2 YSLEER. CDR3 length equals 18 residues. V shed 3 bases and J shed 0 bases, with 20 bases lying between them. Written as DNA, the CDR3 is TGCGCCAGCAGCCAGACCGGAGGCTGCACTTGGTACCAAGAGACCCAGTACTTC. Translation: CASSQTGGCTWYQETQYF.

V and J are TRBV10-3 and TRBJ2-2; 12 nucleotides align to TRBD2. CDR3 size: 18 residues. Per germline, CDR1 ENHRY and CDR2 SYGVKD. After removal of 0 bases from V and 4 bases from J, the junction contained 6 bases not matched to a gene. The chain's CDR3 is CAISESLAGGPGTGELFF. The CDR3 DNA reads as TGTGCCATCAGTGAGTCGCTAGCGGGAGGGCCGGGCACCGGGGAGCTGTTTTTT.

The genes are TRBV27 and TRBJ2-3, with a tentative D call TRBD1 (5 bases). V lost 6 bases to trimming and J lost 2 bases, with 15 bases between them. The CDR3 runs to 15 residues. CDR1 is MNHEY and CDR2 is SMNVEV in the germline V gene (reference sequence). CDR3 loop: CASSLDQGSTDTQYF. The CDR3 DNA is TGTGCCAGCAGCCTGGACCAGGGTTCCACAGATACGCAGTATTTT.

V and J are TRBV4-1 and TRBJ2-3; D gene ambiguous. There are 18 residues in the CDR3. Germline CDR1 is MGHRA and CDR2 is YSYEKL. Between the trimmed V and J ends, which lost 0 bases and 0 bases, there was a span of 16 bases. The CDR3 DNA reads TGCGCCAGCAGCCAAGATAACGACACTCCTACTAGCACAGATACGCAGTATTTT. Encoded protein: CASSQDNDTPTSTDTQYF.

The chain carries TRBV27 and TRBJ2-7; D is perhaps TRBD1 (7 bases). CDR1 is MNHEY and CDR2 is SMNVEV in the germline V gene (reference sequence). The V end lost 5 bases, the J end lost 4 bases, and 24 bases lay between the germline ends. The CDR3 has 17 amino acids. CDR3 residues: CASSPNPHDRDLYEQYF. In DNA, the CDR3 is TGTGCCAGCAGTCCCAACCCCCACGACAGGGACTTATACGAGCAGTACTTC.

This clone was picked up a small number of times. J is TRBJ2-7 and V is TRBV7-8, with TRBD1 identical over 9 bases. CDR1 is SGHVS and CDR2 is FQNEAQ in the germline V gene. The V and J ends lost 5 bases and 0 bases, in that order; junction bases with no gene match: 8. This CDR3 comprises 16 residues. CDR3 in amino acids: CASSPAQQGASYEQYF. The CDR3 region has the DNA TGTGCCAGCAGCCCAGCCCAACAGGGGGCCTCCTACGAGCAGTACTTC. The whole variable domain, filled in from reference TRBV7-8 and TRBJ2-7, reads GAGVSQSPRYKVAKRGQDVALRCDPISGHVSLFWYQQALGQGPEFLTYFQNEAQLDKSGLPSDRFFAERPEGSVSTLKIQRTQQEDSAVYLCASSPAQQGASYEQYFGPGTRLTVT.

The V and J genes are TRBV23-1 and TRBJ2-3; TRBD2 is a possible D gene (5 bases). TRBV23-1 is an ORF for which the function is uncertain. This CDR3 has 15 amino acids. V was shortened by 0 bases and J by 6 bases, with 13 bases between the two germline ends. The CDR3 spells CASSQSSGPGDTQYF. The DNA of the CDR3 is TGCGCCAGCAGTCAATCGAGTGGCCCGGGGGATACGCAGTATTTT.

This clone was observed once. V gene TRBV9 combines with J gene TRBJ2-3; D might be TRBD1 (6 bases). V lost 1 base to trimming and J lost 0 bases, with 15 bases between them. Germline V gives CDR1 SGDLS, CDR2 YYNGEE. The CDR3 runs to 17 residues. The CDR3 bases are TGTGCCAGCAGCGTAAAGGGGGAAGAATCTAGCACAGATACGCAGTATTTT. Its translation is CASSVKGEESSTDTQYF.

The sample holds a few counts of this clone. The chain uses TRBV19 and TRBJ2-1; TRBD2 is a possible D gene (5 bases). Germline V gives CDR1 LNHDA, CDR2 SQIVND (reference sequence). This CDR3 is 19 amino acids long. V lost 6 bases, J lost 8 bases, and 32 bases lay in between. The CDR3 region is CASSLGAVHEKLSGDEQFF. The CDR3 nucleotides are TGTGCCAGTAGCCTAGGAGCCGTTCACGAAAAGCTCAGCGGCGATGAGCAGTTCTTC.

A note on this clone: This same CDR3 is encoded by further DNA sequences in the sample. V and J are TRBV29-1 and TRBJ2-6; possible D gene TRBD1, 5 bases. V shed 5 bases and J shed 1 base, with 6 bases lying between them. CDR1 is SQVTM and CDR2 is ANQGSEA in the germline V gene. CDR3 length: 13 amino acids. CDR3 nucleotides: TGCAGCGTTCCAGGGTCTGGGGCCAACGTCCTGACTTTC. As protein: CSVPGSGANVLTF.

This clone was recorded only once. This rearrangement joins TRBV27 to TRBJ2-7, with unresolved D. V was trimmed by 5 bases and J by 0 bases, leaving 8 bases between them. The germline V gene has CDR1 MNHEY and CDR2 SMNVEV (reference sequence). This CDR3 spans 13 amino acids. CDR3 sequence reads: CASSILSSYEQYF. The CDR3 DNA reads TGTGCCAGCAGTATTCTGAGCTCCTACGAGCAGTACTTC.

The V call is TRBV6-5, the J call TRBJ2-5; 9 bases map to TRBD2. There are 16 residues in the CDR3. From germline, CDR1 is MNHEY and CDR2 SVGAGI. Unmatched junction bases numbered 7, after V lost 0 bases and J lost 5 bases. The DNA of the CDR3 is TGTGCCAGCAGTTACTCCCAGCGGGAGGTTATGGAGACCCAGTACTTC. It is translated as CASSYSQREVMETQYF.

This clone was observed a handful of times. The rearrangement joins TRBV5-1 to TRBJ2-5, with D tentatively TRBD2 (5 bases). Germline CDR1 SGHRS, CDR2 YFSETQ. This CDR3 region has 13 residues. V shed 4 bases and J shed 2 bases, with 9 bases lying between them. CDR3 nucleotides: TGCGCCAGCAGCCGGACTGGGCAAGAGACCCAGTACTTC. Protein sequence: CASSRTGQETQYF.

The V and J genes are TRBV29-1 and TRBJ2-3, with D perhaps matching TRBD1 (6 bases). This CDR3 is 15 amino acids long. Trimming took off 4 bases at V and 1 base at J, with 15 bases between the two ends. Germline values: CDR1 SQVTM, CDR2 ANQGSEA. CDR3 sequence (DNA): TGCAGCGTTGTTGACCCTGCAGGGGGCACAGATACGCAGTATTTT. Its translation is CSVVDPAGGTDTQYF.

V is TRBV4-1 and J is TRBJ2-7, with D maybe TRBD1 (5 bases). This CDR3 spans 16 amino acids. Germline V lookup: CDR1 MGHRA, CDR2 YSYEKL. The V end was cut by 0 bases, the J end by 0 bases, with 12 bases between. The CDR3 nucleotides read TGCGCCAGCAGCCAAGATCTGAAGGGGAACTCCTACGAGCAGTACTTC. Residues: CASSQDLKGNSYEQYF.